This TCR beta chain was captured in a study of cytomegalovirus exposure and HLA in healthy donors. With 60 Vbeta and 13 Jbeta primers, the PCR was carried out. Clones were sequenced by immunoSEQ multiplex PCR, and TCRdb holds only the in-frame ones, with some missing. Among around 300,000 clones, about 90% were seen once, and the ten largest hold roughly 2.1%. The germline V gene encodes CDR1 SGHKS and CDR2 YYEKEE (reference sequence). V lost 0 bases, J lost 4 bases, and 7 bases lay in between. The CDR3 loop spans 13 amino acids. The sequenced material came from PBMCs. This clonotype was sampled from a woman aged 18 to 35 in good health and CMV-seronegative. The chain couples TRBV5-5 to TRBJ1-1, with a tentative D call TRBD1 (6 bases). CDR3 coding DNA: TGTGCCAGCAGCTTGGGAGGGGGCACTGAAGCTTTCTTT. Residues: CASSLGGGTEAFF.